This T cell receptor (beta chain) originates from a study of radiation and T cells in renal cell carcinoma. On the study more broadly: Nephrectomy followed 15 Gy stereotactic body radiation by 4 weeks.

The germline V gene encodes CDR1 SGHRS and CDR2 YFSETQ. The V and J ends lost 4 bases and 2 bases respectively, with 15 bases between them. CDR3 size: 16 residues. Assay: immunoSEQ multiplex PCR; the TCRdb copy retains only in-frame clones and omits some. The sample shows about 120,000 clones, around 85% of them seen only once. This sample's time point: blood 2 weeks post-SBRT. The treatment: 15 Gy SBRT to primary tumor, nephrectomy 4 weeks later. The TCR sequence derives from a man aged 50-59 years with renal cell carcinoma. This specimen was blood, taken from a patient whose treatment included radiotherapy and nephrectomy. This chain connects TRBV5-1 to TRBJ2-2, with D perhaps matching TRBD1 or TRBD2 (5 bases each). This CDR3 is CASSDPGRFNTGELFF. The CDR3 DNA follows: TGCGCCAGCAGCGATCCGGGGCGATTCAACACCGGGGAGCTGTTTTTT.